A single sample gave rise to the 21 T cell receptor gamma chains below, sequenced in a study of gamma-delta chains in newborns, infants, children (dated by TCRdb to the late 2010s). Sequencing was carried out with an Illumina MiSeq. The public reads were reprocessed by TCRdb using CATT, and rows of matching DNA were later combined. In all, the sample holds some 1,000 gamma-chain clones, and about 35% of those were seen once. The ten largest clones add up to over 35% of the sample. The sequencing sample was made of blood. The receptors here all came from a child who was a newborn, infant or young child, either healthy, febrile or measles-vaccinated (not recorded which).

This clone was seen a few times. The V gene is TRGV9, the J gene TRGJP. TCRdb records no J gene; here it was assigned by comparing the DNA to germline. Per the germline V gene, CDR1 is GITISATS and CDR2 is ISYDGTV (reference sequence). The CDR3 length is 16 residues. The trim removed 5 bases at V and 4 bases at J, leaving 5 bases unmatched. The DNA for the CDR3 is TGTGCCTTGTGGGGCCTACAAGAGTTGGGCAAAAAAATCAAGGTATTT. This gives the protein CALWGLQELGKKIKVF.

The chain recombines TRGV9 with TRGJ1 or TRGJ2. TCRdb leaves out the J gene; it was filled in here by matching the DNA to germline. V lost 0 bases to trimming and J lost 12 bases; unmatched junction nucleotides: 5. Per germline, CDR1 GITISATS and CDR2 ISYDGTV (reference sequence). The CDR3 is 11 residues long. The DNA for the CDR3 is TGTGCCTTGTGGGAGGTGCAAATGAAACTCTTT. It encodes CALWEVQMKLF.

The gene calls are TRGV9 and TRGJP. As TCRdb names no J gene, one was assigned here on the basis of a DNA match to germline. Germline trimming cut 2 bases from V and 9 bases from J; bases unmatched to any gene: 10. Germline lookup yields CDR1 GITISATS and CDR2 ISYDGTV (reference sequence). The CDR3 runs to 17 residues. The CDR3 is CALWEARGGLGKKIKVF. The CDR3 DNA follows: TGTGCCTTGTGGGAGGCGCGGGGGGGGTTGGGCAAAAAAATCAAGGTATTT.

In this sample, this clone turned up a few times. The chain has TRGV9 and TRGJP. Since TCRdb gives no J gene, matching the DNA to germline was used here to assign it. Trimming removed 0 bases from V and 4 bases from J; junction bases left unmatched: 6. Germline lookup yields CDR1 GITISATS and CDR2 ISYDGTV (reference sequence). This CDR3 region has 18 residues. The CDR3 coding sequence is TGTGCCTTGTGGGAGGTGCAGGACCAAGAGTTGGGCAAAAAAATCAAGGTATTT. It is translated as CALWEVQDQELGKKIKVF.

The V gene is TRGV9, the J gene TRGJP. As TCRdb names no J gene, one was assigned here on the basis of a DNA match to germline. V dropped 0 bases and J dropped 6; count of bases not matched to a gene: 5. The CDR3 consists of 17 residues. In germline, CDR1 is GITISATS, CDR2 ISYDGTV (reference sequence). CDR3 nucleotides: TGTGCCTTGTGGGAGGTGATCCGAGAGTTGGGCAAAAAAATCAAGGTATTT. Translation gives CALWEVIRELGKKIKVF.

V gene TRGV9 combines with J gene TRGJP. Matching the DNA to germline supplied the J gene, which TCRdb does not give. Per the germline V gene, CDR1 is GITISATS and CDR2 is ISYDGTV (reference sequence). This CDR3 contains 17 residues. Trimming removed 2 bases from V and 9 bases from J; junction bases left unmatched: 10. The CDR3 region has the DNA TGTGCCTTGTGGGAGGCGCGGGTGGGGTTGGGCAAAAAAATCAAGGTATTT. Its protein product is CALWEARVGLGKKIKVF.

To note about this clone: A much larger clone sits a single nucleotide away, making a read error possible. Other nucleotide sequences in the sample specify the same CDR3. The chain recombines TRGV9 with TRGJP. TCRdb offers no J gene call, so here the DNA was matched to germline to obtain one. The CDR3 is made up of 17 amino acids. The V gene's germline CDR1 is GITISATS and CDR2 ISYDGTV (reference sequence). DNA of the CDR3: TGTGCCTTGTGGGAGCCGATTCAAGAGTTGGGCAAAAAGATCAAGGTATTT. Protein: CALWEPIQELGKKIKVF.

The rearrangement joins TRGV9 to TRGJP. TCRdb carries no J gene annotation; the J gene was assigned here by matching the DNA with germline. Germline-derived CDR1 and CDR2 are GITISATS and ISYDGTV (reference sequence). CDR3 size: 17 residues. The ends lost 6 bases at V and 2 bases at J; junction bases unmatched: 7. The CDR3 region has the DNA TGTGCCTTGTGGAATCTTCGGCAAGAGTTGGGCAAAAAAATCAAGGTATTT. Encoded protein: CALWNLRQELGKKIKVF.

The rearrangement uses TRGV9 and TRGJ1 or TRGJ2. Since TCRdb gives no J gene, matching the DNA to germline was used here to assign it. This CDR3 contains 13 residues. The V gene's germline CDR1 is GITISATS and CDR2 ISYDGTV (reference sequence). The J segment lost 0 bases and the V segment lost 3 bases, leaving 2 bases of the junction unmatched. CDR3 sequence: CALWELNYYKKLF. CDR3 coding DNA: TGTGCCTTGTGGGAGCTGAATTATTATAAGAAACTCTTT.

Of note for this clone: This specimen includes other DNA sequences encoding the same CDR3. V usage is TRGV9 and J usage is TRGJP. The J gene is absent in TCRdb and was assigned here via DNA matching to germline. Per the germline V gene, CDR1 is GITISATS and CDR2 is ISYDGTV (reference sequence). V shed 0 bases and J 6 bases; nucleotides not matched to a gene: 5. This CDR3 region has 17 residues. The CDR3 reads CALWEVHGELGKKIKVF. As DNA, the CDR3 is TGTGCCTTGTGGGAGGTGCATGGAGAGTTGGGCAAAAAAATCAAGGTATTT.

This clone showed up just a few times. The chain employs TRGV9 and TRGJ1 or TRGJ2. TCRdb carries no J gene annotation; the J gene was assigned here by matching the DNA with germline. Germline loops: CDR1 GITISATS, CDR2 ISYDGTV (reference sequence). The ends lost 0 bases at V and 10 bases at J; junction bases unmatched: 9. The CDR3 contains 13 residues. In DNA form, the CDR3 reads TGTGCCTTGTGGGAGGTGCAAAGGGGCAAGAAACTCTTT. This codes for CALWEVQRGKKLF.

This clone was observed a few times. The chain recombines TRGV9 with TRGJP. The CDR3 spans 16 residues. Germline-derived CDR1 and CDR2 are GITISATS and ISYDGTV (reference sequence). The J segment lost 4 bases and the V segment lost 3 bases, leaving 3 bases of the junction unmatched. The CDR3 nucleotides are TGTGCCTTGTGGGAGAAACAAGAGTTGGGCAAAAAAATCAAGGTATTT. Translation gives CALWEKQELGKKIKVF.

In regard to this clone: Other DNA sequences in this sample translate to the same CDR3. The rearrangement uses TRGV2 and TRGJ1 or TRGJ2. The J gene was missing in TCRdb and was found by matching the end of the DNA to germline. This CDR3 spans 17 amino acids. Germline loops: CDR1 EGSNGY, CDR2 YDSYNSKV. With V trimmed by 1 base and J by 3 bases, 15 bases remained unmatched. Written as DNA, the CDR3 is TGTGCCACCTGGGACGGTCCACGTCCCTCGGGTTATTATAAGAAACTCTTT. Its protein is CATWDGPRPSGYYKKLF.

Relative to its sample, this clone is large. The rearrangement joins TRGV9 to TRGJP. TCRdb offers no J gene call, so here the DNA was matched to germline to obtain one. Trimming took 3 bases from V and 3 from J; bases not matched to a gene: 2. This CDR3 has 16 amino acids. Per germline, CDR1 GITISATS and CDR2 ISYDGTV (reference sequence). The DNA of the CDR3 is TGTGCCTTGTGGGAGACGCAAGAGTTGGGCAAAAAAATCAAGGTATTT. Translated: CALWETQELGKKIKVF.

Regarding this clone: The junction differs from germline at one of its ends, possibly a read error. The rearrangement links TRGV9 to TRGJP. TCRdb does not report a J gene; here it was assigned by matching the DNA to germline references. The CDR3 has 17 residues. Germline loops: CDR1 GITISATS, CDR2 ISYDGTV (reference sequence). The CDR3 coding sequence is TGTGCCTTCTGGGAGGTTGGGCAAGAGTTGGGCAAAAAAATCAAGGTATTT. This sequence encodes CAFWEVGQELGKKIKVF.

Worth noting for this clone: Other DNA sequences from this sample encode an identical CDR3 as well. The chain links TRGV9 to TRGJ1 or TRGJ2. TCRdb gives no J gene; it was assigned here by matching the DNA to germline. Germline V gene sequence: CDR1 GITISATS, CDR2 ISYDGTV (reference sequence). V gave up 0 bases and J gave up 7 bases; unmatched junction bases: 3. The CDR3 consists of 12 residues. The CDR3 loop reads CALWEVRYKKLF. CDR3 sequence (DNA): TGTGCCTTGTGGGAGGTGAGATATAAGAAACTCTTT.

The CDR3 sequence is CALWEQEVGKHIKVF. The CDR3 bases are TGTGCCTTGTGGGAGCAAGAGGTGGGCAAACACATAAAGGTCTTT. J gene calling gave no result, while the V gene is TRGV9. Germline-derived CDR1 and CDR2 are GITISATS and ISYDGTV (reference sequence). CDR3 length: 15 residues.

J is TRGJP2 and V is TRGV8. TCRdb supplies no J gene; here it was assigned by aligning the nucleotide sequence to germline. The CDR3 covers 16 residues. Trimming cost V 3 bases and J 0 bases; bases outside gene matches: 7. Germline V CDR1 and CDR2: VENAVY, YDSYNSRV. CDR3 sequence: CATWDSGYSSDWIKTF. The DNA of the CDR3 is TGTGCCACCTGGGATTCGGGATATAGTAGTGATTGGATCAAGACGTTT.

About this clone: The sample carries other DNA sequences with the same CDR3. The chain is built from TRGV9 and TRGJP. TCRdb supplies no J gene; here it was assigned by aligning the nucleotide sequence to germline. V was pared by 0 bases and J by 9 bases, with 5 bases of the junction left unmatched. The CDR3 extends over 16 amino acids. The V gene's germline CDR1 is GITISATS and CDR2 ISYDGTV (reference sequence). CDR3 region: CALWEVLGLGKKIKVF. The CDR3 DNA is TGTGCCTTGTGGGAGGTGCTCGGGTTGGGCAAAAAAATCAAGGTATTT.

For this clone: The sample has other DNA sequences that encode this CDR3 too. The chain recombines TRGV9 with TRGJP. The J gene comes from matching the DNA to germline here; TCRdb lacks it. The V gene end was trimmed by 3 bases and the J gene end by 7 bases; junction bases not matched to a gene: 3. Germline V gene sequence: CDR1 GITISATS, CDR2 ISYDGTV (reference sequence). The length of the CDR3 is 15 residues. CDR3 sequence reads: CALWEFELGKKIKVF. The CDR3 DNA sequence: TGTGCCTTGTGGGAGTTTGAGTTGGGCAAAAAAATCAAGGTATTT.

No J gene was named, though the V gene is TRGV9. The V gene's germline CDR1 is GITISATS and CDR2 ISYDGTV (reference sequence). CDR3 size: 17 residues. The CDR3 sequence is CALWEARKELGKKIRVF. CDR3 DNA sequence: TGTGCCTTGTGGGAGGCAAGAAAAGAGTTGGGCAAAAAAATCAGGGTATTT.